These 18 T cell receptor beta chains came from one sample sequenced in a study of cytomegalovirus exposure and HLA in healthy donors. Clones were read by immunoSEQ multiplex PCR, and TCRdb kept only the in-frame ones, dropping some. The repertoire consists of roughly 150,000 clones, with around 89% occurring once and the leading ten covering approximately 3.1%. Sequencing input: PBMCs. The receptors derive from a young man in good health and CMV-seronegative.

The chain is built from TRBV6-5 and TRBJ2-1; TRBD2 might be the D (5 bases). CDR1 is MNHEY, CDR2 SVGAGI, per germline. There are 15 residues in the CDR3. V was pared by 5 bases and J by 0 bases, with 11 bases between. CDR3 protein: CASSLRGHSYNEQFF. DNA of the CDR3: TGTGCCAGCAGTCTCCGGGGTCACTCCTACAATGAGCAGTTCTTC.

This rearrangement joins TRBV7-9 to TRBJ1-1, with TRBD1 matching 8 bases. CDR3 length equals 16 residues. The V gene's germline CDR1 is SEHNR and CDR2 FQNEAQ (reference sequence). Trimming cost V 5 bases and J 2 bases; bases outside gene matches: 10. CDR3 in amino acids: CASSPRGDRTNTEAFF. The DNA for the CDR3 is TGTGCCAGCAGCCCGAGGGGGGACAGGACAAACACTGAAGCTTTCTTT. Looking up the rest from reference TRBV7-9 and TRBJ1-1 gives the full variable domain: DTGVSQNPRHKITKRGQNVTFRCDPISEHNRLYWYRQTLGQGPEFLTYFQNEAQLEKSRLLSDRFSAERPKGSFSTLEIQRTEQGDSAMYLCASSPRGDRTNTEAFFGQGTRLTVV.

The rearrangement links TRBV12-5 to TRBJ1-5, with D possibly TRBD1 on 6 matching bases. V lost 5 bases, J lost 4 bases, and 21 bases lay in between. This CDR3 is 17 amino acids long. From germline, CDR1 is LGHNT and CDR2 FRNRAP. CDR3 region: CASGTSRDTGRNQPQHF. CDR3 sequence (DNA): TGTGCTAGTGGTACCTCTAGGGACACGGGGCGAAATCAGCCCCAGCATTTT.

This clone was detected only once. This rearrangement joins TRBV25-1 to TRBJ2-1; 8 bases align to TRBD1. Germline V gene data show CDR1 as MGHDK and CDR2 as SYGVNS. The CDR3 loop spans 15 amino acids. V shed 6 bases, J shed 2 bases, and the junction held 6 bases outside the gene matches. CDR3 amino acids: CASRTETGAYNEQFF. CDR3 DNA: TGTGCCAGCAGAACAGAGACAGGGGCCTACAATGAGCAGTTCTTC.

The rearrangement joins TRBV5-6 to TRBJ2-1; D perhaps matches TRBD2 (6 bases). The germline gives CDR1 SGHDT, CDR2 YYEEEE. The CDR3 consists of 15 residues. The V and J ends lost 3 bases and 4 bases respectively, with 14 bases between them. The CDR3 DNA reads TGTGCCAGCAGCTACGGACTACCGACTTACAATGAGCAGTTCTTC. Protein sequence: CASSYGLPTYNEQFF.

The chain combines TRBV5-4 with TRBJ1-4; D perhaps matches TRBD1 (6 bases). The V gene's germline CDR1 is SGHNT and CDR2 YYREEE (reference sequence). Trimming stripped 4 bases from V and 6 bases from J, with 13 bases between. The CDR3 has 14 residues. As DNA, the CDR3 is TGTGCCAGCAGCCCTGCGGGGGGCGATGAAAAACTGTTTTTT. Protein: CASSPAGGDEKLFF.

V gene TRBV7-2 combines with J gene TRBJ2-2, with D possibly matching TRBD1 (6 bases). The CDR3 spans 18 residues. Germline loops: CDR1 SGHTA, CDR2 FQGNSA. The V end lost 4 bases, the J end lost 0 bases, and 18 bases lay between the germline ends. This CDR3 is CASSSESGHAANTGELFF. DNA for the CDR3: TGTGCCAGCAGCTCAGAATCGGGACACGCAGCGAACACCGGGGAGCTGTTTTTT. Complete variable domain (other parts from reference TRBV7-2 and TRBJ2-2): GAGVSQSPSNKVTEKGKDVELRCDPISGHTALYWYRQSLGQGLEFLIYFQGNSAPDKSGLPSDRFSAERTGGSVSTLTIQRTQQEDSAVYLCASSSESGHAANTGELFFGEGSRLTVL.

This chain joins TRBV20-1 and TRBJ2-5; D remains unclear. CDR1 and CDR2 from the germline V gene are DFQATT and SNEGSKA (reference sequence). This CDR3 is built from 10 residues. Trimming took off 3 bases at V and 4 bases at J, with 3 bases between the two ends. CDR3 coding DNA: TGCAGTGCTAGGCGAGAGACCCAGTACTTC. Its translation: CSARRETQYF.

V gene TRBV2 combines with J gene TRBJ1-2, with 7 bases that match TRBD1. CDR1 and CDR2 (germline): SNHLY, FYNNEI. V was clipped by 1 base and J by 0 bases; unmatched bases: 11. The CDR3 sequence is 18 residues long. CDR3 DNA: TGTGCCAGCAGTGAAGTTAGTGGGACAGAACTCCCTAACTATGGCTACACCTTC. Its protein product is CASSEVSGTELPNYGYTF.

The rearrangement links TRBV10-3 to TRBJ1-1; D call uncertain. Germline V gene data show CDR1 as ENHRY and CDR2 as SYGVKD. V lost 10 bases, J lost 0 bases, and 9 bases lay in between. CDR3 length equals 12 residues. In DNA, the CDR3 is TGTGCCACCAAACAATTGAACACTGAAGCTTTCTTT. Amino acids: CATKQLNTEAFF.

V is TRBV19 and J is TRBJ2-7; 11 bases align to TRBD1. This CDR3 region has 16 residues. Losses at the gene ends were 5 bases for V and 7 bases for J; bases not matched to a gene: 13. Germline assignment: CDR1 LNHDA and CDR2 SQIVND (reference sequence). The CDR3 region has the DNA TGTGCCAGTAGTTCCAGTGGGACAGGGGGGCTGTGGGAGCAGTACTTC. This translates into CASSSSGTGGLWEQYF.

The chain is built from TRBV15 and TRBJ1-3; D is ambiguous. V shed 0 bases and J shed 0 bases, with 6 bases lying between them. Germline loops: CDR1 LNHNV, CDR2 YYDKDF (reference sequence). The CDR3 totals 15 residues. CDR3 DNA: TGTGCCACCAGCAGAGATCGAGTCTCTGGAAACACCATATATTTT. Amino acid sequence: CATSRDRVSGNTIYF.

V gene TRBV6-5 combines with J gene TRBJ2-1, with D perhaps TRBD1 (5 bases). The length of the CDR3 is 15 residues. V was trimmed by 6 bases and J by 5 bases, leaving 17 bases between them. Germline CDR1 reads MNHEY; CDR2 reads SVGAGI. For the CDR3, the DNA is TGTGCCAGCAGCCCCGAGGCGGACACTCACAATGAGCAGTTCTTC. Protein product: CASSPEADTHNEQFF.

The gene calls are TRBV5-4 and TRBJ2-7; no clear D gene. The length of the CDR3 is 13 residues. V was shortened by 0 bases and J by 3 bases, with 7 bases between the two germline ends. Germline loops: CDR1 SGHNT, CDR2 YYREEE (reference sequence). CDR3 nucleotide sequence: TGTGCCAGCAGCTTGGGGCGGAACTACGAGCAGTACTTC. It translates to CASSLGRNYEQYF.

The J gene is TRBJ1-6, the V gene TRBV11-2; D remains ambiguous. CDR1 is SGHAT, CDR2 FQNNGV, per germline. The CDR3 loop spans 15 amino acids. V gave up 2 bases and J gave up 5 bases, with 10 bases separating them. CDR3 sequence: CASSLSSGDNSPLHF. DNA of the CDR3: TGTGCCAGCAGCTTAAGTTCCGGGGATAATTCACCCCTCCACTTT.

The chain couples TRBV27 to TRBJ2-7; 7 nucleotides agree with TRBD2. The CDR3 sequence is 14 residues long. V was clipped by 5 bases and J by 3 bases; unmatched bases: 7. Germline V lookup: CDR1 MNHEY, CDR2 SMNVEV (reference sequence). The CDR3 region has the DNA TGTGCCAGCAGTCCCGAGTGGGGGGGCTACGAGCAGTACTTC. Protein sequence: CASSPEWGGYEQYF.

This rearrangement joins TRBV6-5 to TRBJ1-2; no definite D call. The length of the CDR3 is 14 residues. The V gene's germline CDR1 is MNHEY and CDR2 SVGAGI. V was clipped by 0 bases and J by 1 base, with 6 bases between them. CDR3 sequence (DNA): TGTGCCAGCAGTTACTCTGGCAATAACTATGGCTACACCTTC. As protein: CASSYSGNNYGYTF.

This chain joins TRBV19 and TRBJ1-5; a possible D gene is TRBD1 (6 bases). Germline CDR1 LNHDA, CDR2 SQIVND (reference sequence). The CDR3 spans 16 residues. Between the trimmed V and J ends, which lost 2 bases and 3 bases, there was a span of 14 bases. The CDR3 region is CASSIFRTDLNQPQHF. The CDR3, as DNA: TGTGCCAGTAGTATATTTAGGACAGACCTCAATCAGCCCCAGCATTTT.